The sequence of this T cell receptor beta chain was determined in a study of blood T cell repertoires in COVID-19. Assay used: immunoSEQ multiplex PCR; TCRdb lists only in-frame clones, some missing. The sample has 200,000 to 250,000 clones; around 86% are singletons. The table lists this clone with a few counts. V shed 6 bases, J shed 5 bases, and the junction held 3 bases outside the gene matches. This CDR3 contains 14 residues. The V gene's germline CDR1 is ENHRY and CDR2 SYGVKD. The J gene is TRBJ1-6, the V gene TRBV10-3; the match to TRBD1 covers 8 bases. This TCR was sampled from a woman in her forties or fifties with acute COVID-19. The sequenced sample was PBMCs or T cells enriched from blood (not recorded which). The CDR3 reads CAIRSTGDNSPLHF. In DNA, the CDR3 is TGTGCCATCAGGTCGACAGGGGATAATTCACCCCTCCACTTT.